Shown below are 30 T cell receptor beta chains from a single sample sequenced in a study of T cells in localized non-small cell lung cancer. Assay used: immunoSEQ multiplex PCR; TCRdb lists only in-frame clones, some missing. The sample gives 2,500 to 3,000 clones, about 26% of which show up once; roughly 15% is in the top ten. Here the sequenced sample was lung tumor tissue, taken before any cancer treatment. The receptor source for this set is a female donor older than 55 with stage I lung adenocarcinoma.

The chain has TRBV28 and TRBJ1-4; D uncertain. Germline-derived CDR1 and CDR2 are MDHEN and SYDVKM. The ends were cut back, 5 bases at V and 8 bases at J, with 18 bases in the middle. This CDR3 spans 15 amino acids. The CDR3 region is CASSLVVGSSEKLFF. The CDR3 DNA is TGTGCCAGCAGTCTAGTCGTGGGGTCCAGCGAAAAACTGTTTTTT. Variable domain in full (rest from reference TRBV28 and TRBJ1-4): DVKVTQSSRYLVKRTGEKVFLECVQDMDHENMFWYRQDPGLGLRLIYFSYDVKMKEKGDIPEGYSVSREKKERFSLILESASTNQTSMYLCASSLVVGSSEKLFFGSGTQLSVL.

The gene calls are TRBV29-1 and TRBJ1-1; perhaps TRBD1 as D (5 bases). V was shortened by 3 bases and J by 4 bases, with 15 bases between the two germline ends. CDR3 length: 14 amino acids. CDR1 and CDR2 from the germline V gene are SQVTM and ANQGSEA. The CDR3 is CSVDGGGSSTEAFF. The CDR3 DNA sequence: TGCAGCGTTGACGGCGGGGGGTCGAGCACTGAAGCTTTCTTT. The complete variable domain, with remaining parts taken from reference TRBV29-1 and TRBJ1-1, reads SAVISQKPSRDICQRGTSLTIQCQVDSQVTMMFWYRQQPGQSLTLIATANQGSEATYESGFVIDKFPISRPNLTFSTLTVSNMSPEDSSIYLCSVDGGGSSTEAFFGQGTRLTVV.

This clone appeared a few times. The rearrangement uses TRBV6-8 and TRBJ1-1; maybe TRBD1 (6 bases). The germline CDR1 and CDR2 sequences are MNHGY and SAAAGT. V lost 7 bases and J lost 4, with 13 bases in between. The CDR3 extends over 13 amino acids. The CDR3 region is CASNAQGLTEAFF. The CDR3, as DNA: TGTGCCAGCAACGCTCAGGGGCTCACTGAAGCTTTCTTT.

The chain uses TRBV6-8 and TRBJ1-2; D uncertain. The CDR3 has 13 residues. Trimming left V 0 bases short and J 0 bases short, with 2 bases between. The germline V gene has CDR1 MNHGY and CDR2 SAAAGT. CDR3 loop: CASSYSSNYGYTF. The CDR3 DNA reads TGTGCCAGCAGTTACTCGTCTAACTATGGCTACACCTTC.

The chain is built from TRBV19 and TRBJ1-5, with D possibly TRBD1 on 5 matching bases. Germline loops: CDR1 LNHDA, CDR2 SQIVND (reference sequence). The CDR3 loop spans 13 amino acids. V lost 4 bases to trimming and J lost 7 bases, with 11 bases between them. CDR3 amino acids: CASSTLGEQPQHF. The CDR3 bases are TGTGCCAGTAGTACACTGGGGGAGCAGCCCCAGCATTTT.

This clone is labeled medium-sized. The rearrangement uses TRBV11-3 and TRBJ1-2; D is unclear. Germline V gene lookup returns CDR1 SGHNT and CDR2 YENEEA. The CDR3 contains 14 residues. V dropped 5 bases and J dropped 3 bases, with 13 bases sitting between them. DNA for the CDR3: TGTGCCAGCAGCCCCCCCCGACCGGACTATGGCTACACCTTC. It specifies CASSPPRPDYGYTF. Full variable domain (missing parts from reference TRBV11-3 and TRBJ1-2): EAGVVQSPRYKIIEKKQPVAFWCNPISGHNTLYWYLQNLGQGPELLIRYENEEAVDDSQLPKDRFSAERLKGVDSTLKIQPAELGDSAVYLCASSPPRPDYGYTFGSGTRLTVV.

This clone counts as hyperexpanded. The V call is TRBV11-3, the J call TRBJ1-2, with 8 bases aligning to TRBD1. Germline loops: CDR1 SGHNT, CDR2 YENEEA. The CDR3 extends over 14 amino acids. With V trimmed by 4 bases and J by 5 bases, 6 bases remained unmatched. The CDR3: CASSSPGQDYGYTF. CDR3 DNA: TGTGCCAGCAGCTCTCCGGGACAGGATTATGGCTACACCTTC.

V gene TRBV5-1 combines with J gene TRBJ1-2, with TRBD1 matching over 7 bases. Trimming removed 3 bases from V and 3 bases from J; junction bases left unmatched: 11. Germline V CDR1 and CDR2: SGHRS, YFSETQ. The CDR3 is made up of 16 amino acids. The CDR3 spells CASSSGTAREDYGYTF. DNA for the CDR3: TGCGCCAGCAGCTCGGGGACAGCTAGAGAAGACTATGGCTACACCTTC.

This clone has only a few counts. The V gene is TRBV11-1, the J gene TRBJ2-6; D possibly corresponds to TRBD1 (6 bases). Trimming took 3 bases from V and 3 from J, leaving 12 bases between them. Germline V gives CDR1 SGHAT, CDR2 FQDESV (reference sequence). The CDR3 is 16 residues long. The CDR3, as DNA: TGTGCCAGCAGCTTGGGAACAGGGTTTGGGGCCAACGTCCTGACTTTC. It translates to CASSLGTGFGANVLTF.

The sample holds a few counts of this clone. The rearrangement links TRBV23-1 to TRBJ2-7; no reliable D call. TRBV23-1 is marked as an open reading frame, function uncertain. V lost 6 bases to trimming and J lost 6 bases, with 15 bases between them. The CDR3 sequence is 13 residues long. CDR3 loop: CASSSDLVGEQYF. CDR3 bases: TGCGCCAGCAGCTCGGATTTAGTCGGCGAGCAGTACTTC.

The CDR3 loop is CASSLGGTMNTEAFF. CDR3 DNA: TGCGCCAGCAGCTTGGGAGGCACCATGAACACTGAAGCTTTCTTT. This sequence joins TRBV5-1 and TRBJ1-1; D is ambiguous. CDR3 size: 15 residues. CDR1 is SGHRS and CDR2 is YFSETQ in the germline V gene. The V and J ends lost 0 bases and 0 bases respectively, with 9 bases between them.

This chain links TRBV30 with TRBJ1-2; D is unresolved. The germline gives CDR1 GTSNPN, CDR2 SVGIG (reference sequence). V lost 2 bases to trimming and J lost 4 bases, with 11 bases between them. This CDR3 spans 13 amino acids. DNA for the CDR3: TGTGCCTGGAGTCAAGACGGATCCTATGGCTACACCTTC. It yields the protein CAWSQDGSYGYTF.

This clone was seen more than once but under ten times. V is TRBV11-3 and J is TRBJ2-1, with D unresolved. Looked up from germline, CDR1 is SGHNT and CDR2 is YENEEA. Trimming took 4 bases from V and 3 from J, leaving 13 bases between them. The CDR3 sequence is 15 residues long. DNA for the CDR3: TGTGCCAGCAGCTCACCGGGCAGAAACTACAATGAGCAGTTCTTC. It codes for CASSSPGRNYNEQFF.

This clone was counted between two and nine times. The V and J genes are TRBV11-3 and TRBJ1-1; D gene ambiguous. Looked up from germline, CDR1 is SGHNT and CDR2 is YENEEA. CDR3 size: 15 residues. V lost 6 bases to trimming and J lost 1 base, with 15 bases between them. Here the CDR3 reads CASSLTGVRNTEAFF. The CDR3 nucleotides are TGTGCCAGCAGTCTGACCGGGGTAAGGAACACTGAAGCTTTCTTT.

The rearrangement joins TRBV6-1 to TRBJ1-2; no clear D. V lost 1 base, J lost 8 bases, and 29 bases lay in between. This CDR3 comprises 19 residues. The germline CDR1 and CDR2 sequences are MNHNS and SASEGT. CDR3 nucleotide sequence: TGTGCCAGCAGTGAAGTGTATGGGGTATCAGTTGAGAGGAGACGGGGCTACACCTTC. This codes for CASSEVYGVSVERRRGYTF.

The sample holds a few counts of this clone. The V gene is TRBV6-8, the J gene TRBJ2-1; D is possibly TRBD1 or TRBD2 (5 bases each). The CDR3 runs 15 residues. Deletions cut 4 bases from V and 3 bases from J, with 13 bases between. Germline V gives CDR1 MNHGY, CDR2 SAAAGT. The CDR3 protein is CASSSGPLDYNEQFF. CDR3 DNA sequence: TGTGCCAGCAGTTCGGGACCCCTCGACTACAATGAGCAGTTCTTC.

This clone was seen only a few times. The rearrangement joins TRBV19 to TRBJ1-1; D gene ambiguous. This CDR3 region has 16 residues. With 5 bases removed from V and 0 bases from J, the gap between germline ends came to 16 bases. Germline V CDR1 and CDR2: LNHDA, SQIVND (reference sequence). The CDR3 DNA sequence: TGTGCCAGTAGTCAACTTTCTTACCCCATGAACACTGAAGCTTTCTTT. It translates to CASSQLSYPMNTEAFF.

The chain is built from TRBV6-8 and TRBJ2-5; 9 nucleotides agree with TRBD2. CDR3 length equals 15 residues. J gave up 2 bases and V 6 bases, and 7 bases lay outside the gene matches. The germline gives CDR1 MNHGY, CDR2 SAAAGT. For the CDR3, the DNA is TGTGCCAGCAGCTTACTAGCGGGTATACAAGAGACCCAGTACTTC. Encoded protein: CASSLLAGIQETQYF.

This clone was observed a handful of times. The gene calls are TRBV30 and TRBJ2-7, with a possible D match to TRBD1 (6 bases). This CDR3 contains 12 residues. Trimming stripped 0 bases from V and 9 bases from J, with 12 bases between. The germline V gene encodes CDR1 GTSNPN and CDR2 SVGIG (reference sequence). CDR3 residues: CAWSVGQRGQYF. Written as DNA, the CDR3 is TGTGCCTGGAGTGTAGGACAGAGGGGGCAGTACTTC. The full variable domain, completed using reference TRBV30 and TRBJ2-7, is SQTIHQWPATLVQPVGSPLSLECTVEGTSNPNLYWYRQAAGRGLQLLFYSVGIGQISSEVPQNLSASRPQDRQFILSSKKLLLSDSGFYLCAWSVGQRGQYFGPGTRLTVT.

The chain recombines TRBV5-1 with TRBJ1-3; D gene unclear. Germline V CDR1 and CDR2: SGHRS, YFSETQ. This CDR3 comprises 15 residues. Trimming took 0 bases from V and 4 from J, leaving 11 bases between them. For the CDR3, the DNA is TGCGCCAGCAGCTTGGCCGGGGATCCGGGAAACACCATATATTTT. Protein product: CASSLAGDPGNTIYF.

V gene TRBV29-1 combines with J gene TRBJ2-7; 9 nucleotides line up with TRBD1. CDR1 SQVTM and CDR2 ANQGSEA come from the germline V gene. This CDR3 is built from 14 residues. V gave up 6 bases and J gave up 5 bases; unmatched junction bases: 11. The CDR3 DNA follows: TGCAGCGTGGCCGGACAGGGGATTGAAGACGAGCAGTACTTC. It yields the protein CSVAGQGIEDEQYF.

The V and J genes are TRBV30 and TRBJ1-1; 7 bases match TRBD1. Germline trimming cut 2 bases from V and 4 bases from J; bases unmatched to any gene: 7. Looked up from germline, CDR1 is GTSNPN and CDR2 is SVGIG (reference sequence). This CDR3 spans 14 amino acids. The CDR3 region has the DNA TGTGCCTGGAGTTCAGGGGGGTGGTCCACTGAAGCTTTCTTT. Translation gives CAWSSGGWSTEAFF.

This clone ranks as medium-sized (0.01 to 0.1%). For the CDR3, the DNA is TGTGCCAGCAGTCGGCTAGCGGGGGCCAATGAGCAGTTCTTC. Protein product: CASSRLAGANEQFF. The chain links TRBV6-8 to TRBJ2-1; TRBD2 matches 10 bases. The CDR3 is 14 amino acids. V lost 5 bases to trimming and J lost 6 bases; unmatched junction nucleotides: 4. Germline CDR1 reads MNHGY; CDR2 reads SAAAGT.

V gene TRBV5-1 combines with J gene TRBJ1-6; 9 bases fit TRBD1. Germline CDR1 and CDR2: SGHRS and YFSETQ. J was trimmed by 14 bases and V by 4 bases; bases with no gene match: 10. The CDR3 spans 14 residues. The CDR3 region has the DNA TGCGCCAGCAGCCCGGGACAGGGTATAGTGTCCCTCCACTTT. Translated, it gives CASSPGQGIVSLHF. Filled out from reference TRBV5-1 and TRBJ1-6, the complete variable domain reads KAGVTQTPRYLIKTRGQQVTLSCSPISGHRSVSWYQQTPGQGLQFLFEYFSETQRNKGNFPGRFSGRQFSNSRSEMNVSTLELGDSALYLCASSPGQGIVSLHFGNGTRLTVT.

The rearrangement uses TRBV5-1 and TRBJ2-1; maybe TRBD1 (6 bases). In germline, CDR1 is SGHRS, CDR2 YFSETQ. Trimming cost V 4 bases and J 0 bases, with 11 bases left between them. This CDR3 has 15 residues. This chain's CDR3 is CASSPGQSSYNEQFF. In nucleotides, the CDR3 is TGCGCCAGCAGCCCCGGACAGAGCTCCTACAATGAGCAGTTCTTC.

The count of this clone is one. V and J are TRBV14 and TRBJ2-3; TRBD2 agrees at 15 bases. Germline loops: CDR1 SGHDN, CDR2 FVKESK. The junction had 2 bases not matched to a gene; V was cut back by 1 base and J by 6 bases. The CDR3 contains 16 residues. In DNA form, the CDR3 reads TGTGCCAGCAGCCAAGTCGGGACTAGCGGGGGGGATACGCAGTATTTT. Its protein product is CASSQVGTSGGDTQYF.

This clone qualifies as medium-sized (0.01 to 0.1%). The chain carries TRBV30 and TRBJ1-2; D is ambiguous. Trimming shortened V by 0 bases and J by 8 bases, and 10 bases separated the two germline ends. Germline-derived CDR1 and CDR2 are GTSNPN and SVGIG (reference sequence). The CDR3 sequence is 12 residues long. The CDR3 here is CAWSVDPMGYTF. The CDR3 DNA follows: TGTGCCTGGAGTGTCGACCCTATGGGCTACACCTTC.

This clone is labeled as medium-sized. This rearrangement joins TRBV11-3 to TRBJ1-2, with 7 bases aligning to TRBD1. The CDR3 is 15 amino acids. The V gene's germline CDR1 is SGHNT and CDR2 YENEEA. V lost 6 bases and J lost 2; bases outside the gene matches: 9. The CDR3 DNA reads TGTGCCAGCAGTCCTAGGGACAGCTGGAACTATGGCTACACCTTC. Translation: CASSPRDSWNYGYTF.

This clone was seen a few times. J is TRBJ2-3 and V is TRBV6-8, with 8 nucleotides matching TRBD2. Germline lookup yields CDR1 MNHGY and CDR2 SAAAGT. With V trimmed by 5 bases and J by 4 bases, 11 bases remained unmatched. This CDR3 is 16 amino acids long. The CDR3 coding sequence is TGTGCCAGCAGTATGACGGGACTAGTGTTGGCAGATACGCAGTATTTT. Amino acid sequence: CASSMTGLVLADTQYF.

V and J are TRBV19 and TRBJ2-1; 13 bases map to TRBD2. The ends lost 10 bases at V and 5 bases at J; junction bases unmatched: 14. CDR1 is LNHDA, CDR2 SQIVND, per germline (reference sequence). The CDR3 length is 17 residues. CDR3 in amino acids: CATQVGTSGERDNEQFF. CDR3 DNA sequence: TGTGCCACCCAGGTCGGGACTAGCGGGGAAAGGGACAATGAGCAGTTCTTC.